What follows describes a single T cell receptor (beta chain). Its antigen is as yet unknown. The length of the CDR3 is 14 residues. With 5 bases clipped from V and 4 bases from J, the junction kept 2 bases outside the gene matches. In germline, CDR1 is MNHEY, CDR2 SVGAGI. This record comes from a study of T cell responses to AZD1222 COVID-19 vaccine. TCRdb keeps only in-frame clones here, not all; method: immunoSEQ multiplex PCR. The sample lists about 75,000 clones, around 88% occurring once. Findings and limits, study-wide: Repertoire sampling was restricted to post-peak T cell response timepoints. Within unmutated variant regions lay the reported targets of nearly half of spike-specific TCRs.

The sample here was peripheral blood, taken 28 days after the second dose of the MenACWY control vaccine. V gene TRBV6-5 combines with J gene TRBJ2-2; 9 positions agree with TRBD1. This receptor was identified in an adult who received the MenACWY meningococcal vaccine as a control. The CDR3 spells CASSRQGGTGELFF. As DNA, the CDR3 is TGTGCCAGCAGTAGACAGGGGGGCACCGGGGAGCTGTTTTTT.